These 4 T cell receptor beta chains came from one sample sequenced in a study of beta chain features in type 1 diabetes. Antigens for these TCRs are unknown. The study's findings and limits: Shorter TCRB CDR3s, moderately but significantly so, marked every one of the four CD4+ subsets in Type 1 diabetes patients.

The isolated RNA, all of it, was reverse transcribed, so expressed TCRB transcripts were what got sequenced. Data came from immunoSEQ multiplex PCR; TCRdb stores just in-frame clones and leaves some out. The top ten clones hold approximately 0.022% of a sample with hundreds of thousands of clones, around an eighth of them seen once. Sequenced: naive CD4+ T cells from blood. These receptors were collected from a man between 18 and 29 years old with type 1 diabetes.

This clone was observed a handful of times. The chain couples TRBV6-6 to TRBJ1-1; D is uncertain. CDR3 length equals 14 residues. V lost 5 bases to trimming and J lost 5 bases, with 15 bases between them. CDR1 is MNHNY, CDR2 SVGAGI, per germline (reference sequence). CDR3 amino acids: CASSDQIGKTEAFF. The CDR3 DNA follows: TGTGCCAGCAGTGATCAAATAGGGAAAACTGAAGCTTTCTTT.

In this sample, this clone turned up a few times. The rearrangement links TRBV2 to TRBJ1-1, with unresolved D. The CDR3 loop spans 12 amino acids. The germline V gene has CDR1 SNHLY and CDR2 FYNNEI. V lost 7 bases and J 7 bases, leaving 13 bases between the germline ends. The CDR3 bases are TGTGCCAGCAAGAACTTTATCGGTGAAGCTTTCTTT. Translation: CASKNFIGEAFF.

V gene TRBV27 combines with J gene TRBJ2-7, with D possibly called TRBD1 or TRBD2 (6 bases each). Germline V CDR1 and CDR2: MNHEY, SMNVEV (reference sequence). The CDR3 runs to 15 residues. Trimming removed 3 bases at V and 2 bases at J, with 14 bases between. DNA of the CDR3: TGTGCCAGCAGTTTCGAACGGGGGCTCACCTACGAGCAGTACTTC. This encodes CASSFERGLTYEQYF.

Concerning this clone itself: Other DNA sequences within the sample encode an identical CDR3. The CDR3 nucleotides are TGTGCCAGCAGTCCCTCCAACACCGGGGAGCTGTTTTTT. Its protein product is CASSPSNTGELFF. The chain links TRBV27 to TRBJ2-2; D remains ambiguous. The V end was cut by 5 bases, the J end by 2 bases, with 6 bases between. Per the germline V gene, CDR1 is MNHEY and CDR2 is SMNVEV (reference sequence). The CDR3 runs to 13 residues.